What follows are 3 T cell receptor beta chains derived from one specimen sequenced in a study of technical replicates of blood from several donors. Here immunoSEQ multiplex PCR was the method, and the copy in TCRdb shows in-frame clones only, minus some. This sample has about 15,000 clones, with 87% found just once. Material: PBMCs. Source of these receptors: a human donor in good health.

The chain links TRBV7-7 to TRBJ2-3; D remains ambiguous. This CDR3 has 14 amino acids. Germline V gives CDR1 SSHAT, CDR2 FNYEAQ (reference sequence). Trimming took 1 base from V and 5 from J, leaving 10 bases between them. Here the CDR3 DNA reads TGTGCCAGCAGCTTAGTCATCGGTGAAGATACGCAGTATTTT. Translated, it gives CASSLVIGEDTQYF.

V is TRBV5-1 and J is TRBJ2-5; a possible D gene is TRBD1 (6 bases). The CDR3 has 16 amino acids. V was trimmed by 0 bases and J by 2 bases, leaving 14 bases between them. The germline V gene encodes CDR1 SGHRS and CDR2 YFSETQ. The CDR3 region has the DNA TGCGCCAGCAGCTTGGCTCCAGGGGTGGGACAAGAGACCCAGTACTTC. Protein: CASSLAPGVGQETQYF.

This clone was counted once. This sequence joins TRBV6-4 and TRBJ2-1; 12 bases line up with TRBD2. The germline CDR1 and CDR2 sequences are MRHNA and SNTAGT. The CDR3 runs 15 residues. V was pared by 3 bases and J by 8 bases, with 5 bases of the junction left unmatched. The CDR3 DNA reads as TGTGCCAGCAGTGATCTAGCGGGAGGGGAGGATGAGCAGTTCTTC. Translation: CASSDLAGGEDEQFF.